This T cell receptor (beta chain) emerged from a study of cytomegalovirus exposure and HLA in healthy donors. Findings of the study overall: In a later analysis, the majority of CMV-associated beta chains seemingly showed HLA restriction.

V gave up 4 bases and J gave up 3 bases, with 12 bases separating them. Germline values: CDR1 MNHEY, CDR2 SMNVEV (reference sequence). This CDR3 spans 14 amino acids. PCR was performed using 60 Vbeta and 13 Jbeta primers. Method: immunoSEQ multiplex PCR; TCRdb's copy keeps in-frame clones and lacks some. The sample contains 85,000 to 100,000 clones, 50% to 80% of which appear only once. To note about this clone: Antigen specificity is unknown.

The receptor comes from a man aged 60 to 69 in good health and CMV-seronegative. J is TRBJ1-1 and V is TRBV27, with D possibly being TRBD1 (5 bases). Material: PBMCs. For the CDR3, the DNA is TGTGCCAGCAGTTCCGCAGGGCTGTACACTGAAGCTTTCTTT. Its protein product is CASSSAGLYTEAFF.